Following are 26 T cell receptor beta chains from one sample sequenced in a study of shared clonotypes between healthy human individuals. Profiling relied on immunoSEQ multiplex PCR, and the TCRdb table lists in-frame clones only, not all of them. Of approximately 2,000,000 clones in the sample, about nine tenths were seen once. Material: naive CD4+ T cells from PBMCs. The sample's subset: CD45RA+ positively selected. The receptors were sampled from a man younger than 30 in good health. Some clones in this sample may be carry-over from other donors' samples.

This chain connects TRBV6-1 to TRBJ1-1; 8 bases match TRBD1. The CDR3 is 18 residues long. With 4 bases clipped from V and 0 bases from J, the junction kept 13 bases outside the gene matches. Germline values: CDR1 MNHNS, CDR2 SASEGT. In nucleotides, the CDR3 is TGTGCCAGCAGTGCCCCCCGACAGGGGTCCGCCTTGAACACTGAAGCTTTCTTT. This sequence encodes CASSAPRQGSALNTEAFF.

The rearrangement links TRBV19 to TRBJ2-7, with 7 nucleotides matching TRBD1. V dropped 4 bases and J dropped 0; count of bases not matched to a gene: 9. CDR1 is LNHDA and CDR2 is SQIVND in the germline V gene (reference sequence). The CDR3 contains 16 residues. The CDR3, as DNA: TGTGCCAGTAGTAGTGGATGGGGACAGACCTCCTACGAGCAGTACTTC. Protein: CASSSGWGQTSYEQYF.

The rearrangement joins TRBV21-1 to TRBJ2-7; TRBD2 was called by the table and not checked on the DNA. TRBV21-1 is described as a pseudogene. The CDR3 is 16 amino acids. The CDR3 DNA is TGTGCCAGCAGCAAGTCCGCGGGAGGACTCTCCTACGAGCAGTACTTC. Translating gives CASSKSAGGLSYEQYF.

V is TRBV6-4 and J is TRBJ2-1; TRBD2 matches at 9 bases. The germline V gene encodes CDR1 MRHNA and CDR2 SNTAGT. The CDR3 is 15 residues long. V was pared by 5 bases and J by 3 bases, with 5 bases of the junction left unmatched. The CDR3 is CASSRGLAYYNEQFF. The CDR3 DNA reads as TGTGCCAGCAGTCGGGGACTAGCTTACTACAATGAGCAGTTCTTC.

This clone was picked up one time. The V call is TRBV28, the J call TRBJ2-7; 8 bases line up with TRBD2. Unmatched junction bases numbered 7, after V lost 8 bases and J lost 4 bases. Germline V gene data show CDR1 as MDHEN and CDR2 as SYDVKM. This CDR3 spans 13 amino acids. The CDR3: CASGTSGEYEQYF. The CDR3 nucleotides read TGTGCCAGCGGTACTAGCGGAGAGTACGAGCAGTACTTC.

The CDR3 coding sequence is TGTGCCAGCAGCCCACGAGAACTAGCGACCACAGATACGCAGTATTTT. Encoded protein: CASSPRELATTDTQYF. J is TRBJ2-3 and V is TRBV5-4; 7 bases match TRBD2. Germline values: CDR1 SGHNT, CDR2 YYREEE (reference sequence). The CDR3 contains 16 residues. After removal of 4 bases from V and 2 bases from J, the junction contained 10 bases not matched to a gene.

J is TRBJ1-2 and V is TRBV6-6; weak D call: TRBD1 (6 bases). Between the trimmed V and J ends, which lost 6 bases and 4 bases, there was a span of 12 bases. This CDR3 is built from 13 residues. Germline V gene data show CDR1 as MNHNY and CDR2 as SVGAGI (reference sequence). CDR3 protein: CASRHGQLYGYTF. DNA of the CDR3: TGTGCCAGCAGACACGGACAGCTCTATGGCTACACCTTC.

In nucleotides, the CDR3 is TGTGCCAGAAGCTTGGGAGGGTGGAATAGATATGGCTACACCTTC. It is translated as CARSLGGWNRYGYTF. This sequence joins TRBV5-3 and TRBJ1-2; D not certain. TRBV5-3 falls under the ORF class, with uncertain function. This CDR3 has 15 amino acids. V was pared by 0 bases and J by 5 bases, with 14 bases between.

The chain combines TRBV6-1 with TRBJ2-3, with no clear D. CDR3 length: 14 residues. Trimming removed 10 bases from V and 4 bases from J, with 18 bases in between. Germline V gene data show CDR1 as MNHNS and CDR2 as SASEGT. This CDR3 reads CATRRPGPPDTQYF. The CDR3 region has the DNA TGTGCCACTCGGCGGCCCGGGCCCCCAGATACGCAGTATTTT.

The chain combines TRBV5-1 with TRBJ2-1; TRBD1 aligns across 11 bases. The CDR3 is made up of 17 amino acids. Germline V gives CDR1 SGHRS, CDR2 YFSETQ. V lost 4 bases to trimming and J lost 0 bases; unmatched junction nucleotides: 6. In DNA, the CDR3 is TGCGCCAGCAGCAGCGGGGACAGGGGGAGCTCCTACAATGAGCAGTTCTTC. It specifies CASSSGDRGSSYNEQFF.

This CDR3 is CASTPRGASGNTIYF. The DNA of the CDR3 is TGTGCCAGTACCCCAAGGGGGGCCTCTGGAAACACCATATATTTT. The V call is TRBV19, the J call TRBJ1-3; possibly TRBD1 for D (6 bases). Looked up from germline, CDR1 is LNHDA and CDR2 is SQIVND (reference sequence). Trimming removed 7 bases from V and 0 bases from J, with 13 bases in between. The CDR3 length is 15 residues.

CDR3 coding DNA: TGTGCCACCAGCCTCTGGGGCTACACCTTC. Protein sequence: CATSLWGYTF. The chain joins TRBV15 to TRBJ1-2, with D uncertain. V gave up 5 bases and J gave up 8 bases, with 6 bases separating them. The CDR3 covers 10 residues. The V gene's germline CDR1 is LNHNV and CDR2 YYDKDF (reference sequence).

CDR3 in DNA: TGTGCCAGTAGTATACACCGTTCCTACGAGCAGTACTTC. Protein: CASSIHRSYEQYF. The chain joins TRBV19 to TRBJ2-7; D unclear. This CDR3 is 13 amino acids long. With 2 bases removed from V and 1 base from J, the gap between germline ends came to 6 bases. In germline, CDR1 is LNHDA, CDR2 SQIVND (reference sequence).

The CDR3: CASSSTGRWGNEQFF. The DNA of the CDR3 is TGTGCCAGCAGTTCGACAGGGCGATGGGGCAATGAGCAGTTCTTC. The J gene is TRBJ2-1, the V gene TRBV28; 7 nucleotides match TRBD1. The V segment lost 4 bases and the J segment 6 bases; nucleotides outside the gene matches: 9. The CDR3 extends over 15 amino acids. Looked up from germline, CDR1 is MDHEN and CDR2 is SYDVKM. The whole variable domain, remainder taken from reference TRBV28 and TRBJ2-1, is DVKVTQSSRYLVKRTGEKVFLECVQDMDHENMFWYRQDPGLGLRLIYFSYDVKMKEKGDIPEGYSVSREKKERFSLILESASTNQTSMYLCASSSTGRWGNEQFFGPGTRLTVL.

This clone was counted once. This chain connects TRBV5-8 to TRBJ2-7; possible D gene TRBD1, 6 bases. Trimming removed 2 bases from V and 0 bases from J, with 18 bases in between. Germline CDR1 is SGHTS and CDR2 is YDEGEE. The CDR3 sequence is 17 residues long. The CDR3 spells CASSFPLNRAFSYEQYF. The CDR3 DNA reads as TGTGCCAGCAGCTTTCCTTTAAACAGGGCATTCTCCTACGAGCAGTACTTC.

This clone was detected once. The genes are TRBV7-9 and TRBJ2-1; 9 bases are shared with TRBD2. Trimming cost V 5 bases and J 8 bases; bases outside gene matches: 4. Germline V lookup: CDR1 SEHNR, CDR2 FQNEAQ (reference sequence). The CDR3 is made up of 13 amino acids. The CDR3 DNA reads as TGTGCCAGCAGCAGGGGACTAGCACATGAGCAGTTCTTC. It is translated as CASSRGLAHEQFF.

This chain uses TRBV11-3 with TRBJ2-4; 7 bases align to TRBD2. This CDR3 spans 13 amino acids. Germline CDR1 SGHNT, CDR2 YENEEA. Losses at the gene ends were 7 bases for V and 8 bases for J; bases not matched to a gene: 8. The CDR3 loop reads CASTTGEGDIQYF. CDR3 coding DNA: TGTGCCAGCACCACCGGGGAGGGAGACATTCAGTACTTC. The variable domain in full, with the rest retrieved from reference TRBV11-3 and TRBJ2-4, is EAGVVQSPRYKIIEKKQPVAFWCNPISGHNTLYWYLQNLGQGPELLIRYENEEAVDDSQLPKDRFSAERLKGVDSTLKIQPAELGDSAVYLCASTTGEGDIQYFGAGTRLSVL.

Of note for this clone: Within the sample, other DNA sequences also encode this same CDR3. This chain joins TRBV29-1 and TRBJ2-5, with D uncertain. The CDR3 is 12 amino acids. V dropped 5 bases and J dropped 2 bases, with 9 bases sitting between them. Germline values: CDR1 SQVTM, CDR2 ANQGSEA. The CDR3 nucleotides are TGCAGCGTTTTAACAGCACAAGAGACCCAGTACTTC. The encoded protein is CSVLTAQETQYF.

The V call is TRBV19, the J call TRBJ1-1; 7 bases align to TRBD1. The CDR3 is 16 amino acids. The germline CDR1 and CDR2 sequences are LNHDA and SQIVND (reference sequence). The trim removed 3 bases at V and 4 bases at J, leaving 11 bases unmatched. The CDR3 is CASSILDRPPVTEAFF. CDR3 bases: TGTGCCAGTAGTATCCTGGACAGGCCTCCCGTCACTGAAGCTTTCTTT.

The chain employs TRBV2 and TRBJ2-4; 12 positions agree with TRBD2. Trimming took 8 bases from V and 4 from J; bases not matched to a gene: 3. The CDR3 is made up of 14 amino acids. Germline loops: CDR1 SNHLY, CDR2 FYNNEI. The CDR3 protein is CASRGLAGKNIQYF. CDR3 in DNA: TGTGCCAGCCGGGGACTAGCGGGTAAAAACATTCAGTACTTC.

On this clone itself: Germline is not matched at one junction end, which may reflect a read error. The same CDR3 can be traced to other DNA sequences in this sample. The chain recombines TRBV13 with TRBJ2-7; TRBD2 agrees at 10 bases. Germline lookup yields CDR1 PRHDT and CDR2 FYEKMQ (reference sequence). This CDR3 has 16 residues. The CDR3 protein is CASSPRQREGRYEQYF. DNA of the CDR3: TGTGCAAGCAGCCCCCGACAGCGGGAGGGCCGCTACGAGCAGTACTTC.

CDR3 sequence: CASSQEGTSPDTQYF. The CDR3, as DNA: TGCGCCAGCAGCCAAGAAGGGACTAGCCCCGATACGCAGTATTTT. The V call is TRBV4-3, the J call TRBJ2-3; the match to TRBD2 covers 9 bases. This CDR3 spans 15 amino acids. Looked up from germline, CDR1 is LGHNA and CDR2 is YSLEER. Trimming removed 0 bases from V and 6 bases from J; junction bases left unmatched: 4.

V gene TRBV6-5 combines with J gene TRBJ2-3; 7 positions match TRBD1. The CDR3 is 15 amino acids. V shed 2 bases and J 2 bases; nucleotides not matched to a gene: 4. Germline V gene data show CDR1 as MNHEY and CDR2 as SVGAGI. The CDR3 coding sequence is TGTGCCAGCAGTTACAGGACAGGTTACACAGATACGCAGTATTTT. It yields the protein CASSYRTGYTDTQYF.

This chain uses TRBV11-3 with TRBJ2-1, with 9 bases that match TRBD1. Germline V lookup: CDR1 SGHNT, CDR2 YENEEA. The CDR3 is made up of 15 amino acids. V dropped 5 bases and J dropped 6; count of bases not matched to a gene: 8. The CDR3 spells CASSPGQGRPNEQFF. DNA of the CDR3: TGTGCCAGCAGCCCTGGACAGGGGCGGCCCAATGAGCAGTTCTTC.

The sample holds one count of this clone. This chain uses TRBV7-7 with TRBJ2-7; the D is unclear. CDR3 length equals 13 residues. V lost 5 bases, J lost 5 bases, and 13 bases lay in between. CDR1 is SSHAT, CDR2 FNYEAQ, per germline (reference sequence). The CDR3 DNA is TGTGCCAGCAGCGCTAGTCCGGGCAACGAGCAGTACTTC. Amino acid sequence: CASSASPGNEQYF.

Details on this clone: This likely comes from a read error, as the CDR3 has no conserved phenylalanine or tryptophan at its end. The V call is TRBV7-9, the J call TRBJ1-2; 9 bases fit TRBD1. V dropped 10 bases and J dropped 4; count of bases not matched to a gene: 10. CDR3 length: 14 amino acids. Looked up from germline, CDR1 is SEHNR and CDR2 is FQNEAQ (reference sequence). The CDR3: CATQEGTGSYGYTL. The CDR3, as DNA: TGTGCCACCCAAGAGGGGACAGGGTCCTATGGCTACACCCTC.